This T cell receptor beta chain was recorded in a study of T-cell memory formation after mild COVID-19. Points from the study as a whole: Clones contracting across day 15 to 85 had a balanced CD4/CD8 profile; later expanding clones leaned CD4+.

Trimming pared 8 bases from V and 4 bases from J, leaving 20 bases between. There are 15 residues in the CDR3. This clonotype turned up a few times. Its antigen is as yet unknown. TCRdb recomputed calls from the 5' RACE reads with MiXCR, one row per CDR3 protein. The sample has about 190,000 distinct CDR3 sequences, about a sixth seen once. The TCR originated in an adult woman who had mild COVID-19 (a few samples of this study predate the infection). Cell type and time point are not known. Material: PBMCs or a T cell subset sorted from them (not recorded which). The V gene is TRBV12-3 or TRBV12-4, the J gene TRBJ2-5; perhaps TRBD2 as D (7 bases). The CDR3 DNA sequence: TGTGCCAGCTCTATGGGGGGGGCCCATCCAGAGACCCAGTACTTC. Its protein is CASSMGGAHPETQYF.